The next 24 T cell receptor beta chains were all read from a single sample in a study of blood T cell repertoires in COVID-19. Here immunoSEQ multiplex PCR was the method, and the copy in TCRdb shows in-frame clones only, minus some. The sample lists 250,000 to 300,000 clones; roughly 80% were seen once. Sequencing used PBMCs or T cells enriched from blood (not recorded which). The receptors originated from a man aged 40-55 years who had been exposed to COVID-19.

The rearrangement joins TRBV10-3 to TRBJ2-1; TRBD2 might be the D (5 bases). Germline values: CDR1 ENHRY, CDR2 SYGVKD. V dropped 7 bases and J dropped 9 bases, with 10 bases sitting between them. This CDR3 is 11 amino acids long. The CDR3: CAITGFGEQFF. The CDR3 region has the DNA TGTGCCATCACGGGGTTCGGTGAGCAGTTCTTC.

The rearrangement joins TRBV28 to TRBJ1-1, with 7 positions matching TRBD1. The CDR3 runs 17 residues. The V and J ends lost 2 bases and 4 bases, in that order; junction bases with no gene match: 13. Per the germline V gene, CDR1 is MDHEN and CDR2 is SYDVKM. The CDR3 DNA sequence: TGTGCCAGCAGTTTAATTGGCCCGACAGGGTTGGGCACTGAAGCTTTCTTT. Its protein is CASSLIGPTGLGTEAFF.

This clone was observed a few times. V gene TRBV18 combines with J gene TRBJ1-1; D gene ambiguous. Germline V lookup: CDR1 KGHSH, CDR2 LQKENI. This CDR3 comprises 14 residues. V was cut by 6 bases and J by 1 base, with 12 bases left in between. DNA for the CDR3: TGTGCCAGCTCGCTGGAGTTGAAGAACACTGAAGCTTTCTTT. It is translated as CASSLELKNTEAFF. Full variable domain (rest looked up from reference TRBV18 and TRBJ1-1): NAGVMQNPRHLVRRRGQEARLRCSPMKGHSHVYWYRQLPEEGLKFMVYLQKENIIDESGMPKERFSAEFPKEGPSILRIQQVVRGDSAAYFCASSLELKNTEAFFGQGTRLTVV.

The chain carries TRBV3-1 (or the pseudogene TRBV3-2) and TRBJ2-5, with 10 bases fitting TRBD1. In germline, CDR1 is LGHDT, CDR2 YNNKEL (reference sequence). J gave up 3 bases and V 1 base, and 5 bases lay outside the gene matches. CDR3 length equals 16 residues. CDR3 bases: TGTGCCAGCAGCCAAGGTCTGGGACAGGGGAAAGAGACCCAGTACTTC. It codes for CASSQGLGQGKETQYF.

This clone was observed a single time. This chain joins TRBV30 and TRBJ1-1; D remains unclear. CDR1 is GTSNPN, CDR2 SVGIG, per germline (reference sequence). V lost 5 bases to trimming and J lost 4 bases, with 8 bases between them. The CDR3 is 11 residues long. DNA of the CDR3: TGTGCCTGGGGCCGGTCCACTGAAGCTTTCTTT. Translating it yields CAWGRSTEAFF.

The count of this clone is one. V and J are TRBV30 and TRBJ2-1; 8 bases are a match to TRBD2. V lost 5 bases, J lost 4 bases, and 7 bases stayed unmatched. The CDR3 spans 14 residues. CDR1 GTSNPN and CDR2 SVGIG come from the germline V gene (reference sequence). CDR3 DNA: TGTGCCTGGTCGAGCGGGAGCCTTTACAATGAGCAGTTCTTC. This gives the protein CAWSSGSLYNEQFF.

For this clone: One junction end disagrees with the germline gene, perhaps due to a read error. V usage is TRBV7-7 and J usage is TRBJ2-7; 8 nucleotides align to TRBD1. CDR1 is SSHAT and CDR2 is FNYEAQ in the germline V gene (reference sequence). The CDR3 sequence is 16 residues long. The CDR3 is CASSPIKDRVFREQYF. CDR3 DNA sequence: TGTGCTAGCAGCCCAATTAAGGACAGGGTATTTCGCGAGCAGTACTTC.

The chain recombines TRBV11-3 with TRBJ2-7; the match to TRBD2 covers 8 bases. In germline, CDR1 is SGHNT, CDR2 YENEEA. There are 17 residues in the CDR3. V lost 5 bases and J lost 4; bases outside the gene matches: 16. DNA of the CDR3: TGTGCCAGCAGCACACCCGTGGGAGACGGGAGGGGGTACGAGCAGTACTTC. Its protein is CASSTPVGDGRGYEQYF.

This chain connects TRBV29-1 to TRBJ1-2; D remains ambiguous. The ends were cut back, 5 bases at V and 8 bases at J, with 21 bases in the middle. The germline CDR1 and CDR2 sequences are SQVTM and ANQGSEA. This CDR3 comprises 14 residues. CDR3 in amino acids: CSVHTGEGTQGYTF. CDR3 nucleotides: TGCAGCGTTCATACCGGTGAGGGAACGCAGGGCTACACCTTC. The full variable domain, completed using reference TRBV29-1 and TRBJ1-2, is SAVISQKPSRDICQRGTSLTIQCQVDSQVTMMFWYRQQPGQSLTLIATANQGSEATYESGFVIDKFPISRPNLTFSTLTVSNMSPEDSSIYLCSVHTGEGTQGYTFGSGTRLTVV.

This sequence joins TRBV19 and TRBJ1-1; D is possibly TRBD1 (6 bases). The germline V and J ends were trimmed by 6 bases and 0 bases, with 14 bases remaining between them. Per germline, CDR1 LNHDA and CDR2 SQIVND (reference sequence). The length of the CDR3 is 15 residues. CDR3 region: CASRGNRDMNTEAFF. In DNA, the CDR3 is TGTGCCAGTAGGGGAAACAGGGACATGAACACTGAAGCTTTCTTT.

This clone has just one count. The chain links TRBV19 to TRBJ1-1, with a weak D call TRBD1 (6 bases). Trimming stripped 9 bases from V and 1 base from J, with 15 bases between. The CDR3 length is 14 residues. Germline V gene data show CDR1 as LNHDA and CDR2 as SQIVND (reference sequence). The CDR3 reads CASRDPGANTEAFF. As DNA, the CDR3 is TGTGCCAGCAGAGATCCAGGGGCGAACACTGAAGCTTTCTTT.

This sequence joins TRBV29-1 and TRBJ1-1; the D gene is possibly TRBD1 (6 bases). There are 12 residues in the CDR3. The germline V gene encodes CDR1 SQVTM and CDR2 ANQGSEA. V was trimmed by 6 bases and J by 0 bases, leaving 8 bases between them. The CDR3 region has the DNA TGCAGCGTCGGGACACTGAACACTGAAGCTTTCTTT. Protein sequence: CSVGTLNTEAFF.

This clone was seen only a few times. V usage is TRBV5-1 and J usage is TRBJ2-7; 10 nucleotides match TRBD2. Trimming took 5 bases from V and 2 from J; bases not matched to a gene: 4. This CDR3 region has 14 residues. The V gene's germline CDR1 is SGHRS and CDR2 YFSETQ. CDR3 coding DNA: TGCGCCAGCAGTTCTACTAGCGGGGCCTACGAGCAGTACTTC. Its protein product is CASSSTSGAYEQYF.

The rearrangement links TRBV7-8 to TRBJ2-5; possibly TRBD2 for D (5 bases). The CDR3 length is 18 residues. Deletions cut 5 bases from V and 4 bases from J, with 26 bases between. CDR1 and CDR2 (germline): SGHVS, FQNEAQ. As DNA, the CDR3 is TGTGCCAGCAGCCCCCAGCCAACGTTACGGGAAGACTTAGAGACCCAGTACTTC. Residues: CASSPQPTLREDLETQYF. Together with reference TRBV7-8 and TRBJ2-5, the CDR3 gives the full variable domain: GAGVSQSPRYKVAKRGQDVALRCDPISGHVSLFWYQQALGQGPEFLTYFQNEAQLDKSGLPSDRFFAERPEGSVSTLKIQRTQQEDSAVYLCASSPQPTLREDLETQYFGPGTRLLVL.

The DNA for the CDR3 is TGTGCCAGCAGCCGGAGACAGGGTGCTGAAGCTTTCTTT. Translated, it gives CASSRRQGAEAFF. The chain couples TRBV3-1 (or the pseudogene TRBV3-2) to TRBJ1-1; 7 bases map to TRBD1. The junction had 5 bases not matched to a gene; V was cut back by 4 bases and J by 6 bases. CDR3 length: 13 amino acids. Germline V gene sequence: CDR1 LGHDT, CDR2 YNNKEL (reference sequence).

CDR3 region: CASSLSPGGPVDTQYF. The CDR3 nucleotides read TGTGCCAGCAGCTTATCGCCTGGGGGCCCCGTGGATACGCAGTATTTT. The rearrangement links TRBV7-3 to TRBJ2-3; the D gene is possibly TRBD1 (6 bases). The CDR3 contains 16 residues. Germline values: CDR1 SGHTA, CDR2 FQGTGA. V was trimmed by 2 bases and J by 6 bases, leaving 18 bases between them.

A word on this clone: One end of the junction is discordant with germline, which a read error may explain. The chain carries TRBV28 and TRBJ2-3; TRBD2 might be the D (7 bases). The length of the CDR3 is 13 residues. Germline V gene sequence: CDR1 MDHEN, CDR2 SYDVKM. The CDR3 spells CASTAGHTDTQYF. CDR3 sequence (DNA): TGTGCAAGCACAGCGGGACACACAGATACGCAGTATTTT.

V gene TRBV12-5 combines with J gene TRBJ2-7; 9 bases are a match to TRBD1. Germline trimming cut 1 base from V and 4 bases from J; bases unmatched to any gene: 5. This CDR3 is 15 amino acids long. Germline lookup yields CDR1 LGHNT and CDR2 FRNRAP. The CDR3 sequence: CASGLDAGQGYEQYF. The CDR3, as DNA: TGTGCTAGTGGTTTGGACGCAGGACAGGGGTACGAGCAGTACTTC.

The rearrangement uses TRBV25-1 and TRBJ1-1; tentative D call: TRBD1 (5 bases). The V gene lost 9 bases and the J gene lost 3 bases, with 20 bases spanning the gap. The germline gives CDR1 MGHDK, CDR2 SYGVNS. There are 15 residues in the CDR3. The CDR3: CARSEPPGFDTEAFF. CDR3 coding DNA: TGTGCCAGAAGCGAACCCCCAGGGTTTGACACTGAAGCTTTCTTT.

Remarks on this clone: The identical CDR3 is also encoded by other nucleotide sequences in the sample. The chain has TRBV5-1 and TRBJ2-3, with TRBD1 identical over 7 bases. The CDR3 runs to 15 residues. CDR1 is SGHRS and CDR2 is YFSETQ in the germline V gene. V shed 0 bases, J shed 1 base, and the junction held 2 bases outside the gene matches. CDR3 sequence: CASSLGQGGTDTQYF. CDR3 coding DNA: TGCGCCAGCAGCTTGGGACAGGGCGGCACAGATACGCAGTATTTT. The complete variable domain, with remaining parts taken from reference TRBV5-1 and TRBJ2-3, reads KAGVTQTPRYLIKTRGQQVTLSCSPISGHRSVSWYQQTPGQGLQFLFEYFSETQRNKGNFPGRFSGRQFSNSRSEMNVSTLELGDSALYLCASSLGQGGTDTQYFGPGTRLTVL.

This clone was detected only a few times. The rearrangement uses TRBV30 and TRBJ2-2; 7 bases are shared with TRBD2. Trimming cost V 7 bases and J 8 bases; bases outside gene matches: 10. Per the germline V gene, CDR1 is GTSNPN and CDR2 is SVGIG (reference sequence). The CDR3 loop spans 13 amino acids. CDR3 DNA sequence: TGTGCCTTACTTACTAGCGTCGGTGGGGAGCTGTTTTTT. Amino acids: CALLTSVGGELFF.

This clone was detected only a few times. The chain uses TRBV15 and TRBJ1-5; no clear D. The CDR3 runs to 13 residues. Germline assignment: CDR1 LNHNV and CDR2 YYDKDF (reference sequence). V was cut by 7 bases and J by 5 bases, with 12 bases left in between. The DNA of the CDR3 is TGTGCCACCACGGAGGGTCTTCATCAGCCCCAGCATTTT. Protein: CATTEGLHQPQHF.

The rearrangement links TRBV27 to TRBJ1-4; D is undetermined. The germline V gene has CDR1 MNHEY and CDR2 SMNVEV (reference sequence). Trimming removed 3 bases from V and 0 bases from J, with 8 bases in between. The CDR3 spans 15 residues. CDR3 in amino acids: CASSLRGATNEKLFF. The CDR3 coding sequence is TGTGCCAGCAGTTTGCGGGGTGCAACTAATGAAAAACTGTTTTTT. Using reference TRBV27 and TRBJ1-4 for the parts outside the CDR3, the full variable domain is EAQVTQNPRYLITVTGKKLTVTCSQNMNHEYMSWYRQDPGLGLRQIYYSMNVEVTDKGDVPEGYKVSRKEKRNFPLILESPSPNQTSLYFCASSLRGATNEKLFFGSGTQLSVL.

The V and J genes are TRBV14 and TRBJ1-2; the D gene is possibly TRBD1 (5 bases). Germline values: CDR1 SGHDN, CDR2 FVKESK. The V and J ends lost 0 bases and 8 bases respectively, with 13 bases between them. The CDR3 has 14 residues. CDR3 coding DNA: TGTGCCAGCAGCCAAGAGACAGTTTCTCAAGGCTACACCTTC. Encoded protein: CASSQETVSQGYTF.